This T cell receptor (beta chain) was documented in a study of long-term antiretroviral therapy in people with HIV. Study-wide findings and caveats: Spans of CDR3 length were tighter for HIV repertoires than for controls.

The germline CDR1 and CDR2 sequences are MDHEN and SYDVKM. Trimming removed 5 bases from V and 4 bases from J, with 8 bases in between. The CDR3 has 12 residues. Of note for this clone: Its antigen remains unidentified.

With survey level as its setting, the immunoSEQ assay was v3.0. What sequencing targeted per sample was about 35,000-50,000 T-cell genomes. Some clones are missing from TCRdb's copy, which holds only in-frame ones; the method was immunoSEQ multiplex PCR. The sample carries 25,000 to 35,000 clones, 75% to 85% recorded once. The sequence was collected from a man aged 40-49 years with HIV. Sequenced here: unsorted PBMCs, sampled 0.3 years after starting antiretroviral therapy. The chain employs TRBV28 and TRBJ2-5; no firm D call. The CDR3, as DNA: TGTGCCAGCAGTCCCTTGTCAGAGACCCAGTACTTC. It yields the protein CASSPLSETQYF.